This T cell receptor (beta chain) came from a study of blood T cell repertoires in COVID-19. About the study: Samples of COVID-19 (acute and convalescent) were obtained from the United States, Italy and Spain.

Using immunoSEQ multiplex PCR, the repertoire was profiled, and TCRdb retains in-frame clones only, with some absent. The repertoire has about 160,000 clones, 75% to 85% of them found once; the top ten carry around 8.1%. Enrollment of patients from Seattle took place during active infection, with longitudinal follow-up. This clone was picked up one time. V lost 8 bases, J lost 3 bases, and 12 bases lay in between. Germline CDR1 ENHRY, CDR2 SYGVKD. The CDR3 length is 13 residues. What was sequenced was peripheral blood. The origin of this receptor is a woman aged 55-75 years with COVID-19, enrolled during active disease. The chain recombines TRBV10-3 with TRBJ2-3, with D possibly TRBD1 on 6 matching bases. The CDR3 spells CAICPTGTDTQYF. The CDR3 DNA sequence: TGTGCCATCTGCCCGACAGGTACAGATACGCAGTATTTT.